One sample yielded the 11 T cell receptor beta chains listed below, sequenced in a study of CD8 T cells in ankylosing spondylitis. Via MiXCR, TCRdb re-called the 5' RACE reads, giving one row per CDR3 protein. The sample includes about 340,000 distinct CDR3 sequences, over 12% of them seen just once. Sequenced: blood, either unsorted or a sorted T cell fraction (not recorded which). The receptors come from a male donor with ankylosing spondylitis or in good health (not recorded which).

The rearrangement joins TRBV27 to TRBJ2-7; 10 bases are a match to TRBD1. V shed 4 bases, J shed 5 bases, and the junction held 11 bases outside the gene matches. The CDR3 runs 16 residues. Looked up from germline, CDR1 is MNHEY and CDR2 is SMNVEV (reference sequence). CDR3 DNA sequence: TGTGCCAGCAGTTCGCTCCGGGACAGGGGTGACGACGAGCAGTACTTC. Amino acids: CASSSLRDRGDDEQYF.

This clonotype was detected a few times. The rearrangement uses TRBV5-5 and TRBJ1-2, with 7 bases lining up with TRBD1. With 3 bases clipped from V and 4 bases from J, the junction kept 6 bases outside the gene matches. There are 14 residues in the CDR3. From germline, CDR1 is SGHKS and CDR2 YYEKEE (reference sequence). The CDR3 protein is CASSWDSGAYGYTF. CDR3 nucleotide sequence: TGTGCCAGCAGCTGGGACAGCGGGGCCTATGGCTACACCTTC.

V and J are TRBV7-7 and TRBJ2-5; 7 bases fit TRBD1. This CDR3 contains 16 residues. The germline CDR1 and CDR2 sequences are SSHAT and FNYEAQ (reference sequence). The V gene end was trimmed by 1 base and the J gene end by 4 bases; junction bases not matched to a gene: 9. The CDR3 loop is CASSLGGDRELETQYF. The CDR3 DNA is TGTGCCAGCAGCTTAGGCGGAGACAGGGAGCTAGAGACCCAGTACTTC. Full variable domain (rest looked up from reference TRBV7-7 and TRBJ2-5): GAGVSQSPRYKVTKRGQDVTLRCDPISSHATLYWYQQALGQGPEFLTYFNYEAQPDKSGLPSDRFSAERPEGSISTLTIQRTEQRDSAMYRCASSLGGDRELETQYFGPGTRLLVL.

This clonotype was seen a few times. The V call is TRBV5-1, the J call TRBJ2-3, with TRBD2 matching 7 bases. Germline CDR1 and CDR2: SGHRS and YFSETQ. The CDR3 is made up of 15 amino acids. The J segment lost 0 bases and the V segment lost 4 bases, leaving 5 bases of the junction unmatched. In DNA form, the CDR3 reads TGCGCCAGCAGCATACTAGCGTCTAGCACAGATACGCAGTATTTT. Translated, it gives CASSILASSTDTQYF.

The gene calls are TRBV29-1 and TRBJ2-1; TRBD1 is a possible D gene (5 bases). The CDR3 runs 13 residues. V shed 5 bases and J shed 7 bases, with 15 bases lying between them. Germline V CDR1 and CDR2: SQVTM, ANQGSEA. CDR3 nucleotides: TGCAGCGTTAAGGGTAGTAGGGGTAATGAGCAGTTCTTC. The encoded protein is CSVKGSRGNEQFF.

V gene TRBV12-5 combines with J gene TRBJ2-2; possible D gene TRBD2, 5 bases. Germline V gene lookup returns CDR1 LGHNT and CDR2 FRNRAP. The CDR3 contains 15 residues. Trimming took off 3 bases at V and 4 bases at J, with 12 bases between the two ends. The CDR3 DNA follows: TGTGCTAGTGGTTTCCCCGGGGTAGGCACCGGGGAGCTGTTTTTT. Translation gives CASGFPGVGTGELFF.

The chain recombines TRBV10-3 with TRBJ2-1; D may be TRBD2 (5 bases). With 2 bases removed from V and 6 bases from J, the gap between germline ends came to 14 bases. The CDR3 runs 15 residues. Germline V gene lookup returns CDR1 ENHRY and CDR2 SYGVKD. This CDR3 reads CAISETERSANEQFF. The CDR3 DNA sequence: TGTGCCATCAGTGAGACTGAGCGGTCCGCCAATGAGCAGTTCTTC.

This clonotype appeared a few times. This rearrangement joins TRBV7-9 to TRBJ2-3; TRBD2 agrees at 9 bases. After removal of 5 bases from V and 4 bases from J, the junction contained 10 bases not matched to a gene. This CDR3 comprises 16 residues. Per the germline V gene, CDR1 is SEHNR and CDR2 is FQNEAQ (reference sequence). The CDR3 nucleotides read TGTGCCAGCAGCCCTCACGGGGCGGGAGGGCCAGATACGCAGTATTTT. Protein: CASSPHGAGGPDTQYF.

This clonotype was detected only a few times. This rearrangement joins TRBV20-1 to TRBJ1-5; 10 positions agree with TRBD1. CDR1 and CDR2 (germline): DFQATT, SNEGSKA (reference sequence). V lost 5 bases to trimming and J lost 4 bases; unmatched junction nucleotides: 2. This CDR3 spans 13 amino acids. The CDR3 loop is CSAQDRGNQPQHF. The DNA for the CDR3 is TGCAGTGCTCAGGACAGGGGGAATCAGCCCCAGCATTTT.

The chain is built from TRBV12-3 or TRBV12-4 and TRBJ1-6, with 11 bases lining up with TRBD1. V was clipped by 3 bases and J by 6 bases; unmatched bases: 7. This CDR3 comprises 17 residues. The CDR3 nucleotides are TGTGCCAGCAGTTTTGGCGGACAGGGGGCGGGTAATTCACCCCTCCACTTT. Its protein product is CASSFGGQGAGNSPLHF.

The CDR3: CASSGRTGQGPYEQYF. The CDR3 DNA is TGTGCCAGCAGTGGGCGAACGGGACAGGGTCCCTACGAGCAGTACTTC. This chain connects TRBV6-2 or TRBV6-3 to TRBJ2-7, with 9 bases aligning to TRBD1. With V trimmed by 5 bases and J by 2 bases, 10 bases remained unmatched. There are 16 residues in the CDR3. In germline, CDR1 is MNHEY, CDR2 SVGEGT.